This T cell receptor beta chain comes out of a study of blood T cell repertoires in COVID-19. Study details: Some COVID-19 samples were acute and others convalescent; all came from the United States, Italy and Spain. T cells, B-cell-depleted T cells, or PBMCs provided the cDNA or gDNA that served as material.

This clone showed up just a few times. Trimming removed 2 bases from V and 3 bases from J; junction bases left unmatched: 9. This CDR3 comprises 16 residues. CDR1 is LGHDT, CDR2 YNNKEL, per germline (reference sequence). During active infection, Seattle patients enrolled and were then monitored through disease. Clones were read by immunoSEQ multiplex PCR, and TCRdb kept only the in-frame ones, dropping some. The sample shows 330,000 or so clones, approximately 90% of them seen only once. The sequenced sample consisted of peripheral blood. The J gene is TRBJ2-7, the V gene TRBV3-1 (or the pseudogene TRBV3-2); TRBD2 matches at 8 bases. This TCR derives from an older woman with COVID-19, enrolled during active disease. CDR3 bases: TGTGCCAGCAGCCAACGCCCAGCGGGGGTGGTCTACGAGCAGTACTTC. As protein: CASSQRPAGVVYEQYF.